A selection of T cell receptor beta chains follows, all from one sample in a study of T-cell reconstitution after alpha-beta-depleted transplantation in children. Each CDR3 protein gets one entry after TCRdb re-called the PCR reads with MiXCR. The sample records a few hundred thousand distinct CDR3 sequences, 10% being singletons. The starting material was PBMCs from the stem cell graft donor, obtained from the stem cell graft. Receptor source: a human donor who donated a stem cell graft to a child with acute lymphoblastic leukemia. Both conserved end residues are part of each CDR3. The D gene is left open where the match is weak. Clone size is shown for a subset of rows, as once, few, many or a class of expanded clone.

size,J,D,V,DNA,CDR3
few,TRBJ2-4,.,TRBV7-2,TGTGCCAGCAGCCAGGATCGACTCCCGCGAAACATTCAGTACTTC,CASSQDRLPRNIQYF
few,TRBJ2-1,.,TRBV12-3/TRBV12-4,TGTGCCAGCAGTCGGTCCACAGGGGGGGGCTACAATGAGCAGTTCTTC,CASSRSTGGGYNEQFF
.,TRBJ2-7,.,TRBV9,TGTGCCAGCAGCCCATACTTGGACGGCTACGAGCAGTACTTC,CASSPYLDGYEQYF
few,TRBJ2-2,.,TRBV15,TGTGCCACCAGAAAAGGCGGGGAAGGGGGGGAGCTGTTTTTT,CATRKGGEGGELFF
.,TRBJ2-5,TRBD1,TRBV20-1,TGCAGTGCTAGCCAACCGGGACAGGGGTGGGAGACCCAGTACTTC,CSASQPGQGWETQYF
.,TRBJ1-5,.,TRBV4-1,TGCGCCAGCAGCCAAGAGAGGCTAGGGCGGCCCCAGCATTTT,CASSQERLGRPQHF
.,TRBJ2-7,.,TRBV7-9,TGTGCCAGCAGACCGTCTTTCGCCGTCGAGCAGTACTTC,CASRPSFAVEQYF
few,TRBJ1-5,.,TRBV20-1,TGCAGTGCGGGGCAAGTGAGCAATCAGCCCCAGCATTTT,CSAGQVSNQPQHF
many,TRBJ1-1,.,TRBV20-1,TGCAGTGCTAGAGATCTTGGCACAGGGAACACTGAAGCTTTCTTT,CSARDLGTGNTEAFF
few,TRBJ1-2,.,TRBV7-9,TGTGCCAGCAGCTTAGTAAGCTCGGGGATTTCTAACTATGGCTACACCTTC,CASSLVSSGISNYGYTF
.,TRBJ1-2,TRBD1,TRBV4-1,TGCGCCAGCAGCCAAGATTGGGGACAGTCTAACTATGGCTACACCTTC,CASSQDWGQSNYGYTF
.,TRBJ2-7,TRBD2,TRBV20-1,TGCAGTGCTAGAGATTCGGTTAGGACTAGCGGGGTCACTGGCTACGAGCAGTACTTC,CSARDSVRTSGVTGYEQYF
.,TRBJ2-3,.,TRBV6-1,TGTGCCAGCAAGGATTCTAGCACAGATACGCAGTATTTT,CASKDSSTDTQYF
many,TRBJ2-2,TRBD2,TRBV3-1,TGTGCCAGCAGCCAAGATCCTAGCGGGTCTGGCGGGGAGCTGTTTTTT,CASSQDPSGSGGELFF
.,TRBJ2-7,.,TRBV12-3/TRBV12-4,TGTGCCAGCGGAGAGGGGCCTTACGAGCAGTACTTC,CASGEGPYEQYF
.,TRBJ2-2,.,TRBV5-1,TGCGCCAGCAGTGGCGGAGAGTCGAACACCGGGGAGCTGTTTTTT,CASSGGESNTGELFF
many,TRBJ2-7,.,TRBV5-6,TGTGCCAGCAGCTGGGGGACCGACTACGAGCAGTACTTC,CASSWGTDYEQYF
few,TRBJ1-5,.,TRBV7-8,TGTGCCAGCAGCCTAAGAGTGCGGGATCAGCCCCAGCATTTT,CASSLRVRDQPQHF
.,TRBJ1-1,.,TRBV29-1,TGCAGCGTTGAAGTCGGAGGGAACGGGGAAGCTTTCTTT,CSVEVGGNGEAFF
.,TRBJ2-1,TRBD2,TRBV20-1,TGCAGTGCTAGAGGGTCTAGCGGGAGGGGGCTGGGCTCCTACAATGAGCAGTTCTTC,CSARGSSGRGLGSYNEQFF
few,TRBJ1-5,.,TRBV12-3/TRBV12-4,TGTGCCAGCAGTTCGGGTTTAGGCGATCAGCCCCAGCATTTT,CASSSGLGDQPQHF
.,TRBJ2-1,.,TRBV6-1,TGTGCCAGCAGGCGGGCGGCGTGGGACATTAACAATGAGCAGTTCTTC,CASRRAAWDINNEQFF
.,TRBJ2-4,TRBD1,TRBV3-1,TGTGCCAGCAGCCAAGGGACAGGGGCTTTTGCCAAAAACATTCAGTACTTC,CASSQGTGAFAKNIQYF
few,TRBJ2-2,TRBD2,TRBV7-3,TGTGCCAGCAGCTTAATGAGCGGGAGTATCGCCGGGGAGCTGTTTTTT,CASSLMSGSIAGELFF
many,TRBJ2-1,.,TRBV7-8,TGTGCCAGCATCCCCTACTCATTAGCGAGCTCCTACAATGAGCAGTTCTTC,CASIPYSLASSYNEQFF
.,TRBJ2-7,.,TRBV7-2,TGTGCCAGCAGCTTATTTGGGCGGAGTTACGAGCAGTACTTC,CASSLFGRSYEQYF
few,TRBJ1-2,.,TRBV24-1,TGTGCCACCAGTGATACTGACAGGCCTGGCTACACCTTC,CATSDTDRPGYTF
.,TRBJ1-5,TRBD1,TRBV6-2/TRBV6-3,TGTGCCAGCAGTTACCGGACAGGGTTCGATCAGCCCCAGCATTTT,CASSYRTGFDQPQHF
.,TRBJ2-7,TRBD1,TRBV20-1,TGCAGTGCTAGTTCAGGGGGTACCTACGAGCACTACTTC,CSASSGGTYEHYF
few,TRBJ1-3,TRBD1,TRBV12-3/TRBV12-4,TGTGCCAGCAGGCAAACAGGGGTGCAGGGAAACACCATATATTTT,CASRQTGVQGNTIYF
.,TRBJ1-4,.,TRBV4-2,TGTGCCAGCAGCCACGACGAGAAAGGGAGGGAAAAACTGTTTTTT,CASSHDEKGREKLFF
few,TRBJ2-1,TRBD2,TRBV7-2,TGTGCCAGCAGCCCAGTGGGGGGTACTAGCGGGCGACAGGAGTTCTTC,CASSPVGGTSGRQEFF
few,TRBJ2-1,.,TRBV24-1,TGTGCCACCAGTGATCTCGGGTATCCCGGGACCCACCCCGATGAGCAGTTCTTC,CATSDLGYPGTHPDEQFF
many,TRBJ1-1,.,TRBV7-2,TGTGCCAGCAGCCTAGTTCGGGGGAACACTGAAGCTTTCTTT,CASSLVRGNTEAFF
many,TRBJ2-3,.,TRBV12-3/TRBV12-4,TGTGCCAGCAGTCCCGGCACAGATACGCAGTATTTT,CASSPGTDTQYF
few,TRBJ1-3,.,TRBV15,TGTGCCACCAGCGGACAACGGAGCTCTGGAAACACCATATATTTT,CATSGQRSSGNTIYF
few,TRBJ2-5,.,TRBV29-1,TGCAGCGTTTCGGCGCAGGCCGGTGGGGAGACCCAGTACTTC,CSVSAQAGGETQYF
many,TRBJ1-3,TRBD1,TRBV5-1,TGCGCCAGCAGCCGGGGGACAGGCGAAGGAAACACCATATATTTT,CASSRGTGEGNTIYF
.,TRBJ1-1,.,TRBV20-1,TGCAGTGCTACAGATTGGGAGGGGGAAGGCACTGAAGCTTTCTTT,CSATDWEGEGTEAFF